Listed below are T cell receptor beta chains from one sample, sequenced in a study of cytomegalovirus exposure and HLA in healthy donors. The repertoire was sequenced with immunoSEQ multiplex PCR; TCRdb's copy has only in-frame clones and lacks some. The table includes under 130,000 clones, more than 60% detected once. Sequenced sample: PBMCs. Every receptor here comes from a male donor in good health and CMV-seronegative. Each CDR3 is given with its conserved first and last residue. Fields, in order: clone size, V gene, J gene, D gene, CDR3 protein, CDR3 DNA. D genes are given only for firm matches. Size is omitted from some rows. Given values are once, few, many or a class for expanded clones.

clone size: .; V gene: TRBV18; J gene: TRBJ2-7; D gene: TRBD2; CDR3 protein: CASSPAGAGGYEQYF; CDR3 DNA: TGTGCCAGCTCACCAGCGGGTGCGGGAGGCTACGAGCAGTACTTC
clone size: .; V gene: TRBV2; J gene: TRBJ1-1; D gene: TRBD1; CDR3 protein: CASSDLGQGTEAFF; CDR3 DNA: TGTGCCAGCAGTGATCTCGGACAGGGAACTGAAGCTTTCTTT
clone size: few; V gene: TRBV6-5; J gene: TRBJ1-4; D gene: .; CDR3 protein: CASLALTGKLFF; CDR3 DNA: TGTGCCAGCCTGGCACTGACGGGGAAACTGTTTTTT
clone size: .; V gene: TRBV12-5; J gene: TRBJ1-6; D gene: .; CDR3 protein: CASDPPGFSPLHF; CDR3 DNA: TGTGCTAGTGACCCTCCAGGGTTTTCACCCCTCCACTTT
clone size: .; V gene: TRBV9; J gene: TRBJ2-5; D gene: TRBD2; CDR3 protein: CASSSTGLASILQETQYF; CDR3 DNA: TGTGCCAGCAGCTCCACCGGACTAGCGAGTATCCTCCAAGAGACCCAGTACTTC
clone size: .; V gene: TRBV29-1; J gene: TRBJ1-1; D gene: .; CDR3 protein: CSVSGLQGMNTEAFF; CDR3 DNA: TGCAGCGTTTCGGGATTACAGGGCATGAACACTGAAGCTTTCTTT
clone size: .; V gene: TRBV27; J gene: TRBJ2-1; D gene: TRBD2; CDR3 protein: CASSLAGTSGMVSYNEQFF; CDR3 DNA: TGTGCCAGCAGTTTAGCCGGGACTAGCGGGATGGTTTCCTACAATGAGCAGTTCTTC
clone size: .; V gene: TRBV10-3; J gene: TRBJ2-1; D gene: TRBD2; CDR3 protein: CAISETGTSGFYNEQFF; CDR3 DNA: TGTGCCATCTCAGAAACCGGGACTAGCGGGTTTTACAATGAGCAGTTCTTC
clone size: .; V gene: TRBV7-9; J gene: TRBJ1-1; D gene: .; CDR3 protein: CSSSLTEDAEAFF; CDR3 DNA: TGTTCCAGCAGCTTGACAGAGGACGCTGAAGCTTTCTTT
clone size: .; V gene: TRBV4-2; J gene: TRBJ1-2; D gene: .; CDR3 protein: CASSQDTGRGYTF; CDR3 DNA: TGTGCCAGCAGCCAAGATACAGGTCGCGGCTACACCTTC
clone size: .; V gene: TRBV19; J gene: TRBJ1-5; D gene: .; CDR3 protein: CASKDLGGNQPQHF; CDR3 DNA: TGTGCCAGTAAAGACCTTGGGGGGAATCAGCCCCAGCATTTT
clone size: once; V gene: TRBV29-1; J gene: TRBJ1-2; D gene: .; CDR3 protein: CSVEDRLSYWGYTF; CDR3 DNA: TGCAGCGTTGAAGATCGCTTGAGCTATTGGGGCTACACCTTC
clone size: .; V gene: TRBV5-1; J gene: TRBJ2-3; D gene: TRBD2; CDR3 protein: CASSPGTSGSTDTQYF; CDR3 DNA: TGCGCCAGCAGCCCCGGGACTAGCGGTAGCACAGATACGCAGTATTTT
clone size: .; V gene: TRBV7-2; J gene: TRBJ2-3; D gene: .; CDR3 protein: CASSHRVMEREVLRDTQYF; CDR3 DNA: TGTGCCAGCAGTCACAGGGTAATGGAACGGGAGGTGCTCAGAGATACGCAGTATTTT
clone size: .; V gene: TRBV6-5; J gene: TRBJ2-7; D gene: .; CDR3 protein: CASREGRAYYEQYF; CDR3 DNA: TGTGCCAGCAGAGAGGGCAGAGCCTACTACGAGCAGTACTTC
clone size: once; V gene: TRBV19; J gene: TRBJ1-3; D gene: .; CDR3 protein: CASSIGSTSGNTIYF; CDR3 DNA: TGTGCCAGTAGTATTGGGAGCACCTCTGGAAACACCATATATTTT
clone size: .; V gene: TRBV2; J gene: TRBJ2-1; D gene: TRBD2; CDR3 protein: CASSGRILAKAYNEQFF; CDR3 DNA: TGTGCCAGCAGTGGCCGCATACTAGCGAAAGCCTACAATGAGCAGTTCTTC
clone size: .; V gene: TRBV5-1; J gene: TRBJ1-2; D gene: TRBD1; CDR3 protein: CASSPGQGATGGYTF; CDR3 DNA: TGCGCCAGCAGCCCAGGACAGGGGGCAACAGGTGGCTACACCTTC
clone size: once; V gene: TRBV5-1; J gene: TRBJ2-7; D gene: .; CDR3 protein: CASSSDSQVYEQYF; CDR3 DNA: TGCGCCAGCAGCTCGGACAGTCAGGTCTACGAGCAGTACTTC
clone size: .; V gene: TRBV10-3; J gene: TRBJ2-1; D gene: .; CDR3 protein: CAISESARVNEQFF; CDR3 DNA: TGTGCCATCAGTGAGTCAGCTAGAGTCAATGAGCAGTTCTTC
clone size: .; V gene: TRBV7-9; J gene: TRBJ1-4; D gene: TRBD1; CDR3 protein: CSSSLGTGEKLFF; CDR3 DNA: TGTTCCAGCAGCTTAGGGACAGGGGAAAAACTGTTTTTT
clone size: .; V gene: TRBV19; J gene: TRBJ2-1; D gene: TRBD2; CDR3 protein: CASSISSGGAYNEQFF; CDR3 DNA: TGTGCCAGTAGTATAAGTAGCGGGGGTGCCTACAATGAGCAGTTCTTC
clone size: .; V gene: TRBV9; J gene: TRBJ1-1; D gene: .; CDR3 protein: CASSVVMGDAEAFF; CDR3 DNA: TGTGCCAGCAGCGTAGTAATGGGCGACGCTGAAGCTTTCTTT
clone size: few; V gene: TRBV27; J gene: TRBJ1-6; D gene: .; CDR3 protein: CASSRLQGSPLHF; CDR3 DNA: TGTGCCAGCAGCCGGTTACAGGGCTCACCCCTCCACTTT
clone size: once; V gene: TRBV7-3; J gene: TRBJ2-1; D gene: TRBD2; CDR3 protein: CASSLTREGYNEQFF; CDR3 DNA: TGTGCCAGCAGCTTAACGAGGGAGGGCTACAATGAGCAGTTCTTC
clone size: .; V gene: TRBV5-1; J gene: TRBJ2-1; D gene: .; CDR3 protein: CASSLGLDNEQFF; CDR3 DNA: TGCGCCAGCAGCTTGGGACTAGACAATGAGCAGTTCTTC
clone size: .; V gene: TRBV5-1; J gene: TRBJ2-4; D gene: TRBD1; CDR3 protein: CASRPDRAVLVFQYF; CDR3 DNA: TGCGCCAGCAGGCCGGACAGGGCCGTTCTAGTTTTTCAGTACTTC
clone size: .; V gene: TRBV14; J gene: TRBJ1-2; D gene: .; CDR3 protein: CASSQRRRDGYTF; CDR3 DNA: TGTGCCAGCAGCCAAAGAAGGCGGGACGGCTACACCTTC
clone size: few; V gene: TRBV2; J gene: TRBJ2-2; D gene: .; CDR3 protein: CASRVGGMRGTGELFF; CDR3 DNA: TGTGCCAGCAGGGTCGGAGGGATGCGAGGGACCGGGGAGCTGTTTTTT
clone size: .; V gene: TRBV11-2; J gene: TRBJ1-1; D gene: .; CDR3 protein: CASSQQRNTEAFF; CDR3 DNA: TGTGCCAGCAGCCAACAACGGAACACTGAAGCTTTCTTT